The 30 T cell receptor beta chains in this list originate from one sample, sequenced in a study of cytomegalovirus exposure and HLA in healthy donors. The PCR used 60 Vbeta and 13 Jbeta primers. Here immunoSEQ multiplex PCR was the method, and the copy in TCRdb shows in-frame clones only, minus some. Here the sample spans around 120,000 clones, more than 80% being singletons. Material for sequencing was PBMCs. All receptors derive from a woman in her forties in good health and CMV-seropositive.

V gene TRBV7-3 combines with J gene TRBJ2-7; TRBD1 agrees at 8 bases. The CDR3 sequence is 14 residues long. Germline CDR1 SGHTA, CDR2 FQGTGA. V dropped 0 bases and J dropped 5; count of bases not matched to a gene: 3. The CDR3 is CASSLTDRVNEQYF. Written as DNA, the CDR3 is TGTGCCAGCAGCTTAACGGACAGGGTTAACGAGCAGTACTTC.

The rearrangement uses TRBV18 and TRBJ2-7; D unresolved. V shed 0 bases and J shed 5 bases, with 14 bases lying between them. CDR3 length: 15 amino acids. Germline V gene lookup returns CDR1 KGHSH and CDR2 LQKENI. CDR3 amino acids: CASSPPGQVSNEQYF. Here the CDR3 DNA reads TGTGCCAGCTCACCACCGGGCCAGGTGAGCAACGAGCAGTACTTC.

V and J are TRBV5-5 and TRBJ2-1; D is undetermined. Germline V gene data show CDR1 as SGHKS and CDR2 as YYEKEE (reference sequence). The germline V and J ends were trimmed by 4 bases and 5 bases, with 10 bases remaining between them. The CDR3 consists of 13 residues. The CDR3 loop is CASSMVGNNEQFF. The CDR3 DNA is TGTGCCAGCAGCATGGTCGGTAACAATGAGCAGTTCTTC.

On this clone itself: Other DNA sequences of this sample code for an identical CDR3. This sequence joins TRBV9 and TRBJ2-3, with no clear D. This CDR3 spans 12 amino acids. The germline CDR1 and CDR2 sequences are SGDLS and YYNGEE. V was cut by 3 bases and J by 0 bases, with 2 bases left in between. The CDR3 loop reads CASSASTDTQYF. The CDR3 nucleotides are TGTGCCAGCAGCGCGAGCACAGATACGCAGTATTTT.

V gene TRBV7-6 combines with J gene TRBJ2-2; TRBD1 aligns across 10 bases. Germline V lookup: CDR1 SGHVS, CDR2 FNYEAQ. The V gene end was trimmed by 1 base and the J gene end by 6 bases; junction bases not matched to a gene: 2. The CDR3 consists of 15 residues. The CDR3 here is CASSLDGTGAGELFF. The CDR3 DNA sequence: TGTGCCAGCAGCTTAGATGGGACAGGGGCCGGGGAGCTGTTTTTT.

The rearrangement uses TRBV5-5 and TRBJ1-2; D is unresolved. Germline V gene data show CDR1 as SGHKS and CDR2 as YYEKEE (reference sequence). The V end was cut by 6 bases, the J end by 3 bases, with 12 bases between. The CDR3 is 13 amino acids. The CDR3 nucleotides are TGTGCCAGCAAGACACTCTCCGACTATGGCTACACCTTC. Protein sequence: CASKTLSDYGYTF.

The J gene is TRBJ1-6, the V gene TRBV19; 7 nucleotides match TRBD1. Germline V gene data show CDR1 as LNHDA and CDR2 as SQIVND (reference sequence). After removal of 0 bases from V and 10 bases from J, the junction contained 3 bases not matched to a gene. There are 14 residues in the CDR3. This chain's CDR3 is CASSIEGGDSPLHF. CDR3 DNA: TGTGCCAGTAGTATAGAAGGGGGCGACTCACCCCTCCACTTT.

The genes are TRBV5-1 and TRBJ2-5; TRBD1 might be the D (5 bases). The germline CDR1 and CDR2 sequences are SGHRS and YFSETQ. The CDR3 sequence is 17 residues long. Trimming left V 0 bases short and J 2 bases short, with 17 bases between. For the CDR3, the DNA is TGCGCCAGCAGCTTGGTTGGGCCCCGGCAGGGACAAGAGACCCAGTACTTC. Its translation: CASSLVGPRQGQETQYF.

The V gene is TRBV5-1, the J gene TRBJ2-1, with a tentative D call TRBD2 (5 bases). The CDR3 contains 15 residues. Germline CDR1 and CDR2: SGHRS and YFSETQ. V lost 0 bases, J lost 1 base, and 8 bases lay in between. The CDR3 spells CASSLDPGSYNEQFF. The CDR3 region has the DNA TGCGCCAGCAGCTTGGATCCGGGATCCTACAATGAGCAGTTCTTC. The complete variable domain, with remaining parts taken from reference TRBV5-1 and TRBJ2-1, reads KAGVTQTPRYLIKTRGQQVTLSCSPISGHRSVSWYQQTPGQGLQFLFEYFSETQRNKGNFPGRFSGRQFSNSRSEMNVSTLELGDSALYLCASSLDPGSYNEQFFGPGTRLTVL.

The CDR3 reads CASSGGKGGNQPQHF. For the CDR3, the DNA is TGTGCCAGCAGCGGCGGAAAGGGAGGCAATCAGCCCCAGCATTTT. V is TRBV5-6 and J is TRBJ1-5, with D uncertain. With 4 bases removed from V and 2 bases from J, the gap between germline ends came to 13 bases. Germline CDR1 is SGHDT and CDR2 is YYEEEE. This CDR3 has 15 residues.

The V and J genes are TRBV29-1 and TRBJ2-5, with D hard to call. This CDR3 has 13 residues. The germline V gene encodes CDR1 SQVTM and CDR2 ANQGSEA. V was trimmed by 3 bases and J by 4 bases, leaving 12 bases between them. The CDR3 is CSVEPGSRETQYF. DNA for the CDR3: TGCAGCGTTGAGCCGGGTTCCCGAGAGACCCAGTACTTC.

CDR3 residues: CAWSVMTGSGGELFF. CDR3 in DNA: TGTGCCTGGAGTGTAATGACAGGATCGGGCGGGGAGCTGTTTTTT. V gene TRBV30 combines with J gene TRBJ2-2; D may be TRBD1 (6 bases). The germline V gene has CDR1 GTSNPN and CDR2 SVGIG (reference sequence). The ends were cut back, 0 bases at V and 7 bases at J, with 15 bases in the middle. The CDR3 loop spans 15 amino acids.

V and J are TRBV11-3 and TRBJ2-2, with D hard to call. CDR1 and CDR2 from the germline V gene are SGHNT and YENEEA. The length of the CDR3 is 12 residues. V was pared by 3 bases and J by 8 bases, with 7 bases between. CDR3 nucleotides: TGTGCCAGCAGCTTGCTTGCGGGGGAGCTGTTTTTT. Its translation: CASSLLAGELFF. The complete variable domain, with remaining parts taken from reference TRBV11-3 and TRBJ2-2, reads EAGVVQSPRYKIIEKKQPVAFWCNPISGHNTLYWYLQNLGQGPELLIRYENEEAVDDSQLPKDRFSAERLKGVDSTLKIQPAELGDSAVYLCASSLLAGELFFGEGSRLTVL.

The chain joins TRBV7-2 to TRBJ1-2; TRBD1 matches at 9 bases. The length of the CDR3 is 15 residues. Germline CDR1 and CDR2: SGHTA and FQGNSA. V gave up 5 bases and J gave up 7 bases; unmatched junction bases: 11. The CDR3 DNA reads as TGTGCCAGCAGCCTTGCCCCGGGACAGGGATGTGGCTACACCTTC. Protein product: CASSLAPGQGCGYTF.

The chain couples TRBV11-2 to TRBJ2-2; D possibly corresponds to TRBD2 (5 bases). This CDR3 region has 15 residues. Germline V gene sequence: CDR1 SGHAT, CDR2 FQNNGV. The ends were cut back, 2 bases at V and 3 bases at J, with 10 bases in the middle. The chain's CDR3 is CASSLREWDTGELFF. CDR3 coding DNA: TGTGCCAGCAGCTTAAGGGAGTGGGACACCGGGGAGCTGTTTTTT.

This chain's CDR3 is CAWGGQGLDQETQYF. In DNA form, the CDR3 reads TGTGCCTGGGGGGGACAGGGTCTGGACCAAGAGACCCAGTACTTC. V is TRBV30 and J is TRBJ2-5, with 9 positions matching TRBD1. CDR1 is GTSNPN, CDR2 SVGIG, per germline (reference sequence). This CDR3 has 15 residues. J gave up 0 bases and V 5 bases, and 7 bases lay outside the gene matches.

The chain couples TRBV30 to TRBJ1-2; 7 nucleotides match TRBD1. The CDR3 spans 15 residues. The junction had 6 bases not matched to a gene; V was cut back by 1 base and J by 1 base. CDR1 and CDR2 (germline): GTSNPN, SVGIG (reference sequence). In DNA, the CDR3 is TGTGCCTGGAGTGGAGGGACAGCCTATAACTATGGCTACACCTTC. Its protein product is CAWSGGTAYNYGYTF. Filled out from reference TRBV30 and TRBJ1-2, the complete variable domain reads SQTIHQWPATLVQPVGSPLSLECTVEGTSNPNLYWYRQAAGRGLQLLFYSVGIGQISSEVPQNLSASRPQDRQFILSSKKLLLSDSGFYLCAWSGGTAYNYGYTFGSGTRLTVV.

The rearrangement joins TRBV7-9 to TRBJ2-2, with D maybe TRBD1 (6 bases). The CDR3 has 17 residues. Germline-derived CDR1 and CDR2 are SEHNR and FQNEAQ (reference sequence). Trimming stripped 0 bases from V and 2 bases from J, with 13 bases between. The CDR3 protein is CASSLATGLGNTGELFF. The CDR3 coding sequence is TGTGCCAGCAGCTTAGCAACAGGGTTGGGTAACACCGGGGAGCTGTTTTTT.

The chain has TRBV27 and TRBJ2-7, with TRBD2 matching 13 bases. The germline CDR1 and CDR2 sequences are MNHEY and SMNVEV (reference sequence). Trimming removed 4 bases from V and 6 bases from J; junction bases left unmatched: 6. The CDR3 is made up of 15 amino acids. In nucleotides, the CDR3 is TGTGCCAGCAGTTCCGGACTAGCGGGGGTAAGCGAGCAGTACTTC. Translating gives CASSSGLAGVSEQYF.

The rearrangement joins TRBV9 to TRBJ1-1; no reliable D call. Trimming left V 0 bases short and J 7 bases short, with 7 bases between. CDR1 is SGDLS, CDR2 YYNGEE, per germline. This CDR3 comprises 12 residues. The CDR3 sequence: CASSVADNEAFF. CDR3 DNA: TGTGCCAGCAGCGTAGCTGACAATGAAGCTTTCTTT.

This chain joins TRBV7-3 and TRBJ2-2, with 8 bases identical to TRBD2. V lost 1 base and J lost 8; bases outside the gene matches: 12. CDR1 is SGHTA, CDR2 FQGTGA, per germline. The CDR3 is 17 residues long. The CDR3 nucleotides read TGTGCCAGCAGCTTAATATATCCGGGACTAGACGGTGGGGAGCTGTTTTTT. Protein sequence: CASSLIYPGLDGGELFF.

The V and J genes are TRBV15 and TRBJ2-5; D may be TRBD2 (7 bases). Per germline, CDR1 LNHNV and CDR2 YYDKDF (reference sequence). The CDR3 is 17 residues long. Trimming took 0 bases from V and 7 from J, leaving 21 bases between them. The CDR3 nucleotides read TGTGCCACCAGCAGAGATAGGTCTCTGGCGAGGGGGGGGACCCAGTACTTC. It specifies CATSRDRSLARGGTQYF.

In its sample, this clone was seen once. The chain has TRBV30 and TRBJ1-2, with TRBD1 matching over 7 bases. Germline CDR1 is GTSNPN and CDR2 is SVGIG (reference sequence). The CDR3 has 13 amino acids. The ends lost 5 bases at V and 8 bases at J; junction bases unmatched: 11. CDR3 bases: TGTGCCTGGGAGACAGGGACCGGAGGGGGCTACACCTTC. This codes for CAWETGTGGGYTF.

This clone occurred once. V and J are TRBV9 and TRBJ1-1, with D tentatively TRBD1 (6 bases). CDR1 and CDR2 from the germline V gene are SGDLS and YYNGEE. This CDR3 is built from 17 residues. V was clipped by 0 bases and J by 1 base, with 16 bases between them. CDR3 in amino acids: CASSVDGGAGENTEAFF. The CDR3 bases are TGTGCCAGCAGCGTAGATGGGGGGGCAGGCGAGAACACTGAAGCTTTCTTT.

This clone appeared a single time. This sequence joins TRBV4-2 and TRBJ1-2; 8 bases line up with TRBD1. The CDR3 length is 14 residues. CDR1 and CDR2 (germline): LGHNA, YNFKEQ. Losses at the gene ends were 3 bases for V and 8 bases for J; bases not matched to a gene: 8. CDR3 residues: CASSQAGGAEGYTF. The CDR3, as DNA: TGTGCCAGCAGCCAGGCAGGGGGCGCAGAAGGCTACACCTTC.

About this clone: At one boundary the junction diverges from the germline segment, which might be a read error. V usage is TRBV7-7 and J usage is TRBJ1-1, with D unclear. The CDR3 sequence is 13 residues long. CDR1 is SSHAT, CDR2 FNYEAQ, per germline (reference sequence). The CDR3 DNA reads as TGTGCTAGCAGCCCCATGAGGGAGACTGAAGCTTTCTTT. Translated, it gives CASSPMRETEAFF.

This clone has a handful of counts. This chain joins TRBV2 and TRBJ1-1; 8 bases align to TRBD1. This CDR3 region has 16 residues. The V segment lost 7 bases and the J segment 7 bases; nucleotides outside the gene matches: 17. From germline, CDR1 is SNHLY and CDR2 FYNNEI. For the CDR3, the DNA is TGTGCCAGCACCCTAAGTCTGGGACAGGCAAAACGTGAAGCTTTCTTT. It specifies CASTLSLGQAKREAFF.

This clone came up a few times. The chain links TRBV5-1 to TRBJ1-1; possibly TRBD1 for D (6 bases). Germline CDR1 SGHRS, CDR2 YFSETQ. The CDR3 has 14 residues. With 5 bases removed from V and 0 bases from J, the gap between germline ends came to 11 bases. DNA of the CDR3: TGCGCCAGCAGGGGACATAACATGAACACTGAAGCTTTCTTT. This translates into CASRGHNMNTEAFF.

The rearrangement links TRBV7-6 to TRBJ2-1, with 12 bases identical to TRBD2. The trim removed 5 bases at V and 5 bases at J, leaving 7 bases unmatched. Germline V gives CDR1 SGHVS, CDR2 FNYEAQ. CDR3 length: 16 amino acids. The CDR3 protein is CASSRLAGVNNNEQFF. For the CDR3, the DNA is TGTGCCAGCAGCAGACTAGCGGGAGTGAACAACAATGAGCAGTTCTTC.

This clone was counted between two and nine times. The CDR3 DNA follows: TGTGCCAGCACCCCGCAGACTAGCGGTAACACCGGGGAGCTGTTTTTT. Its translation is CASTPQTSGNTGELFF. The rearrangement joins TRBV7-9 to TRBJ2-2; 9 nucleotides line up with TRBD2. This CDR3 contains 16 residues. With V trimmed by 7 bases and J by 2 bases, 8 bases remained unmatched. Germline assignment: CDR1 SEHNR and CDR2 FQNEAQ (reference sequence). The whole variable domain, filled in from reference TRBV7-9 and TRBJ2-2, reads DTGVSQNPRHKITKRGQNVTFRCDPISEHNRLYWYRQTLGQGPEFLTYFQNEAQLEKSRLLSDRFSAERPKGSFSTLEIQRTEQGDSAMYLCASTPQTSGNTGELFFGEGSRLTVL.